This T cell receptor (beta chain) was documented in a study of PD-1 blockade in classical Hodgkin lymphoma. The overall study: Patients got intravenous nivolumab 3 mg/kg every 2 weeks. Study-wide points: At baseline, newly diagnosed patients reportedly showed less TCR diversity than healthy donors. Complete responders had baseline diversity similar to newly diagnosed patients.

CDR1 and CDR2 (germline): SNHLY, FYNNEI. CDR3 length equals 15 residues. With 2 bases removed from V and 1 base from J, the gap between germline ends came to 10 bases. A note on this clone: What it binds is unknown.

The assay was immunoSEQ multiplex PCR, and TCRdb's table has in-frame clones only and misses some. Seen here are about 40,000 clones, about 87% observed once, and the top ten hold about 10%. Each and every patient relapsed after autologous stem cell transplantation, and patients got differing brentuximab vedotin exposure. Under best response, outcomes were complete response, partial response or progressive disease. Source: peripheral blood mononuclear cells (PBMCs), taken at baseline. This chain joins TRBV2 and TRBJ2-3; D may be TRBD1 or TRBD2 (5 bases each). The receptor's source is a human donor with classical Hodgkin lymphoma. CDR3 sequence: CASSERVGGTDTQYF. CDR3 nucleotide sequence: TGTGCCAGCAGTGAAAGGGTGGGGGGCACAGATACGCAGTATTTT.